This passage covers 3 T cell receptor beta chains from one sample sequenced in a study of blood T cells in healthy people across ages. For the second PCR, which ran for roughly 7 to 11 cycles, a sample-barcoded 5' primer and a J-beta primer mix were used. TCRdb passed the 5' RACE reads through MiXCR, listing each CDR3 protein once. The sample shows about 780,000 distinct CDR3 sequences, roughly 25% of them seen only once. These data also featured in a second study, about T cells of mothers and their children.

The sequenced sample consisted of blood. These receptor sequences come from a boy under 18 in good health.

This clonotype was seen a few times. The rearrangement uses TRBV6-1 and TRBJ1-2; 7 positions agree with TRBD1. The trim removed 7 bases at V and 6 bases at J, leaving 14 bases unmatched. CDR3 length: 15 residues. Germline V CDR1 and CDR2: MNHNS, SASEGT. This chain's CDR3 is CASTRQGVLGDGYTF. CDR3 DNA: TGTGCCAGCACGAGACAGGGTGTTCTCGGGGATGGCTACACCTTC.

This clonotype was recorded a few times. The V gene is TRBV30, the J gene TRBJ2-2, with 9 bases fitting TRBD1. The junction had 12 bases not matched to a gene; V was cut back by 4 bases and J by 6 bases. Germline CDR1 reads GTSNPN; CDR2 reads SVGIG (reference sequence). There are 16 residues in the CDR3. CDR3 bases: TGTGCCTGGAAGAAGCGTCGGACAGGGGATGCCGGGGAGCTGTTTTTT. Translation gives CAWKKRRTGDAGELFF.

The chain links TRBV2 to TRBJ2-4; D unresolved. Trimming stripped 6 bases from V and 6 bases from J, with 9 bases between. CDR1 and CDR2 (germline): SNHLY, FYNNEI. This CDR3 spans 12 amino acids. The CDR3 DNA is TGTGCCAGCAGCGAGGTCCCAAACATTCAGTACTTC. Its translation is CASSEVPNIQYF.